These T cell receptor beta chains were read from a single sample in a study of vaccination effects on CD4 cells after COVID-19. Their antigen targets remain unknown. TCRdb's copy holds only in-frame clones and misses some; the assay was immunoSEQ multiplex PCR. The table shows about 73,000 clones, with 73% occurring only once. Sequences were derived from CD4+ T cells from PBMCs cultured without peptide, sampled after COVID-19 vaccination. Receptors originate from a human donor who received a COVID-19 vaccine. The CDR3 runs from the conserved cysteine through the conserved F or W. The D gene is left open where the match is weak.

TRBD2 | TRBV25-1 | CASSEYVGGSSYNEQFF
. | TRBV6-1 | CASSEGGPYGYTF
. | TRBV7-2 | CASSSSAPGYYGYTF
TRBD1 | TRBV10-1 | CASSEFGQGTQETQYF
. | TRBV5-1 | CASSSQGRTSSPQAFF
. | TRBV5-5 | CASSPPGGSNQPQHF
TRBD1 | TRBV4-1 | CASSQGDSQETQYF
TRBD1 | TRBV7-3 | CASSPQGDYGYTF
. | TRBV4-1 | CASSQVNGYEQFF
. | TRBV5-1 | CASSGYQETQYF
. | TRBV10-3 | CAISESLSQATQYF
. | TRBV19 | CASSARQVGTQYF
TRBD2 | TRBV9 | CASSIRPLAGGPEDTQYF
. | TRBV5-6 | CASSLTDSSYNEQFF
. | TRBV18 | CASSPGGVGSGNTIYF
. | TRBV30 | CAFTGQATYNSPLHF
TRBD1 | TRBV5-1 | CASSLGTGVITDTQYF
. | TRBV2 | CASSVEGSGNTIYF
. | TRBV9 | CASSVLDSGNTIYF
. | TRBV7-2 | CASSLRQTLAKNIQYF
. | TRBV24-1 | CATSDPGRVSDTQYF
. | TRBV18 | CASSPTVGWKPGELFF
TRBD1 | TRBV19 | CASRPPGQNGYTF
. | TRBV24-1 | CATSDPGRNQETQYF
. | TRBV5-8 | CASPTYPRTVNTEAFF
TRBD1 | TRBV30 | CAWSVGQGTDTQYF
TRBD1 | TRBV6-5 | CASIRGGTGGTEAFF
TRBD2 | TRBV5-1 | CASSFLAGGPGETQYF
TRBD1 | TRBV7-9 | CASSSGGSGNQPQHF
. | TRBV9 | CASSAGQGYSGNTIYF
TRBD1 | TRBV19 | CASSMTGEETQYF
TRBD1 | TRBV6-1 | CASSDGDRVLLGYTF
TRBD1 | TRBV19 | CASRNRDRSFLLNQPQHF
TRBD1 | TRBV12-5 | CASGFQLGQGDSPLHF
. | TRBV11-2 | CASSLALFRTEAFF